A selection of T cell receptor beta chains follows, all from one sample in a study of cytomegalovirus exposure and HLA in healthy donors. The data were produced by immunoSEQ multiplex PCR, yet TCRdb's version contains in-frame clones alone and is incomplete. The sample includes about 170,000 clones, around 74% of them seen just once. The specimen sequenced was PBMCs. The receptors come from a female donor in good health and CMV-seronegative. Both conserved end residues are part of each CDR3. A D gene is named only where the DNA matches it firmly. Only some rows state a clone size, as once, few, many or a class for expanded clones.

j_call clone_size d_call v_call cdr3_nt cdr3_aa
TRBJ2-7 - TRBD2 TRBV27 TGTGCCAGCAGCCTAGCCCTAGCGGGACTCTACGAGCAGTACTTC CASSLALAGLYEQYF
TRBJ2-7 - - TRBV11-2 TGTGCCAGCAGCCCATGGACAGAGTACGAGCAGTACTTC CASSPWTEYEQYF
TRBJ2-4 - - TRBV5-4 TGTGCCAGCAGCTTGACTCCGAGACAAGTGCACATTCAGTACTTC CASSLTPRQVHIQYF
TRBJ2-5 - TRBD2 TRBV7-2 TGTGCCAGCAGCTCGGACTGGGGGGGGGTGGAGACCCAGTACTTC CASSSDWGGVETQYF
TRBJ2-5 - TRBD2 TRBV4-1 TGCGCCAGCAGGCCGACATCGACTAGCGGGGGGGCTTATTTCCAAGAGACCCAGTACTTC CASRPTSTSGGAYFQETQYF
TRBJ2-3 - TRBD2 TRBV6-1 TGTGCCAGCAGTGAGACTAGCGGGAGGACAGATACGCAGTATTTT CASSETSGRTDTQYF
TRBJ2-5 - - TRBV11-2 TGTGCCAGCAGCTCAACGGACACCCTGTACCAAGAGACCCAGTACTTC CASSSTDTLYQETQYF
TRBJ1-1 few - TRBV5-4 TGTGCCAGCACCTCGGACAGGAACACTGAAGCTTTCTTT CASTSDRNTEAFF
TRBJ2-2 - TRBD2 TRBV11-2 TGTGCCAGCAGCGTCCGACTAGCCCTGAACACCGGGGAGCTGTTTTTT CASSVRLALNTGELFF
TRBJ1-4 - - TRBV5-4 TGTGCCAGCAGCTTGGGGACAAGAAATGAAAAACTGTTTTTT CASSLGTRNEKLFF
TRBJ1-1 - TRBD1 TRBV19 TGTGCCAGTAGTCCCCGACAGGGGGCCCGTGGGTCTGAAGCTTTCTTT CASSPRQGARGSEAFF
TRBJ2-7 - TRBD2 TRBV7-8 TGTGCCAGCAGCTTTAAAACCGGGACTAGCGGGAGGCACGAGCAGTACTTC CASSFKTGTSGRHEQYF
TRBJ2-3 - TRBD2 TRBV4-1 TGCGCCAGCAGCCGTCCTCCCAGGGACTACACAGATACGCAGTATTTT CASSRPPRDYTDTQYF
TRBJ1-5 few TRBD1 TRBV6-1 TGTGCCAGCAGTGTCGGACAGGGCCGACAGCCCCAGCATTTT CASSVGQGRQPQHF
TRBJ2-6 - - TRBV9 TGTGCCAGCAGCAAAGGGGGTACTGGGGCCAACGTCCTGACTTTC CASSKGGTGANVLTF
TRBJ1-1 - - TRBV7-9 TGTGCCAGCAGCCCGGAGTGGAACACTGAAGCTTTCTTT CASSPEWNTEAFF
TRBJ2-2 - TRBD2 TRBV4-3 TGCGCCAGCAGCGGCGGCGGGGGGGCGAACACCGGGGAGCTGTTTTTT CASSGGGGANTGELFF
TRBJ2-3 - - TRBV4-1 TGCGCCAGCAGCCAAGATTTGGTTAGGACAGGCACAGATACGCAGTATTTT CASSQDLVRTGTDTQYF
TRBJ2-1 - - TRBV7-3 TGTGCCAGCAGCTTACAAGGGCGGACTTCCTACAATGAGCAGTTCTTC CASSLQGRTSYNEQFF
TRBJ2-1 few TRBD2 TRBV9 TGTGCCAGCAGCGCTAGCGGGAGGGCCGAAGACAATGAGCAGTTCTTC CASSASGRAEDNEQFF
TRBJ2-1 - - TRBV11-3 TGTGCCAGCAGCGAGTTAGCGTGGAATGAGCAGTTCTTC CASSELAWNEQFF
TRBJ1-6 once - TRBV9 TGTGCCAGCAGCGTCCCGGACTCGCGGGCCCTCCACTTT CASSVPDSRALHF
TRBJ2-2 - - TRBV19 TGTGCCAGTAGTATAGTGGGGCCGAACACCGGGGAGCTGTTTTTT CASSIVGPNTGELFF
TRBJ2-7 - TRBD2 TRBV2 TGTGCCAGCAGTGACGGGGGGTACGAGCAGTACTTC CASSDGGYEQYF
TRBJ2-7 - TRBD1 TRBV5-4 TGTGCCAGCAGCGAAGGACAGGGCCTCTCCTACGAGCAGTACTTC CASSEGQGLSYEQYF
TRBJ1-6 - - TRBV7-9 TGTGCCAGCAGCCCACAGGGTTATAATTCACCCCTCCACTTT CASSPQGYNSPLHF
TRBJ2-3 - - TRBV4-1 TGCGCCAGCAGCCAAGGCAGTAGCGCTAGCACAGATACGCAGTATTTT CASSQGSSASTDTQYF
TRBJ2-1 - TRBD2 TRBV29-1 TGCAGCGTCCATCCGGGACTAGCGGGACCCTACTACACCTACAATGAGCAGTTCTTC CSVHPGLAGPYYTYNEQFF
TRBJ2-1 - - TRBV7-2 TGTGCCAGCAGCTTAGTGGCGCGGGGACCCTACAATGAGCAGTTCTTC CASSLVARGPYNEQFF
TRBJ1-3 - - TRBV6-1 TGTGCCAGCTCCGGCAGGGGAGTAGACACCATATATTTT CASSGRGVDTIYF
TRBJ2-3 - - TRBV19 TGTGCCAGTACCCCCCGTGCCGCAGAGGGAGGCACAGATACGCAGTATTTT CASTPRAAEGGTDTQYF
TRBJ2-2 - TRBD2 TRBV2 TGTGCCAGCAGTAGGCTAGCGGGACGGAACACCGGGGAGCTGTTTTTT CASSRLAGRNTGELFF
TRBJ2-5 - - TRBV9 TGTGCCAGCAGCGTAGGCGTTCGGGGTCGGGGGCAAGAGACCCAGTACTTC CASSVGVRGRGQETQYF
TRBJ2-5 - - TRBV13 TGTGCCAGCAGCATGGGTAGGAGGGGCCAAGAGACCCAGTACTTC CASSMGRRGQETQYF
TRBJ1-5 - TRBD1 TRBV4-1 TGCGCCAGCAGGCACATACCCTCGGGACAGGTCATTGCAAGCAATCAGCCCCAGCATTTT CASRHIPSGQVIASNQPQHF
TRBJ2-1 - TRBD1 TRBV7-2 TGTGCCAGCAGCTTAGTGCCCCCGGGACAGGGGGGCCATGAGCAGTTCTTC CASSLVPPGQGGHEQFF
TRBJ2-7 - - TRBV9 TGTGCCAGCAGCTCCCACGGTAGGGGGGGGGATGACGAGCAGTACTTC CASSSHGRGGDDEQYF
TRBJ2-7 - - TRBV29-1 TGCAGCGTTGAGAGTCCAGGGGCCTACGAGCAGTACTTC CSVESPGAYEQYF
TRBJ1-1 - - TRBV5-4 TGTGCCAGCACCGTCAACACTGAAGCTTTCTTT CASTVNTEAFF
TRBJ1-6 - - TRBV28 TGTGCCAGCAGTTGGTCCGACAGCCTCCTCCACTTT CASSWSDSLLHF
TRBJ2-5 - TRBD1 TRBV10-3 TGTGCCATCAGTGATGGACAGGGAAAGACCCAGTACTTC CAISDGQGKTQYF
TRBJ2-7 - - TRBV28 TGTGCCAGCATCCCCCCGGGGGGCGCGACTGACCACGAGCAGTACTTC CASIPPGGATDHEQYF
TRBJ2-1 - TRBD2 TRBV9 TGTGCCAGCAGCGTTAGCCTAGCGGGGGGAAATGAGCAGTTCTTC CASSVSLAGGNEQFF
TRBJ1-5 - TRBD1 TRBV28 TGTGCCAGCAGTTCCTCTGAGGGACAGCTCGTCCAGCCCCAGCATTTT CASSSSEGQLVQPQHF
TRBJ1-5 - - TRBV10-3 TGTGCCACCACGCCGGACAGTCAGATTCAGCCCCAGCATTTT CATTPDSQIQPQHF
TRBJ1-5 - TRBD1 TRBV28 TGTGCCAGCAGGCCCCCGGGACAGGGGAATCAGCCCCAGCATTTT CASRPPGQGNQPQHF
TRBJ1-6 - - TRBV5-1 TGCGCCAGCAGCTTGTCCCCAAGCGGGTCACCCCTCCACTTT CASSLSPSGSPLHF
TRBJ1-2 once TRBD1 TRBV27 TGTGCCAGCCGGACAGGACCCTATGGCTACACCTTC CASRTGPYGYTF
TRBJ2-2 - TRBD2 TRBV7-3 TGTGCCAGCAGCTTAGTGGACGGGAGGGACACCGGGGAGCTGTTTTTT CASSLVDGRDTGELFF
TRBJ2-7 - TRBD2 TRBV14 TGTGCCAGCAGCCTTGGACTAGGAGGCTACGAGCAGTACTTC CASSLGLGGYEQYF
TRBJ1-4 - TRBD1 TRBV14 TGTGCCAGCAGCCAAGGCTCCGGGACAGGGATTTTTGGGACTAATGAAAAACTGTTTTTT CASSQGSGTGIFGTNEKLFF
TRBJ2-1 few - TRBV5-1 TGCGCCAGCAGCTTGGAGGGAACCAGGGCCGGTGAGCAGTTCTTC CASSLEGTRAGEQFF
TRBJ2-7 few - TRBV27 TGTGCCAGCAGTTCATCCTACGAGCAGTACTTC CASSSSYEQYF
TRBJ1-1 - TRBD1 TRBV6-5 TGTGCCAGCAGTTACGGGGCAGGGGGAGACACTGAAGCTTTCTTT CASSYGAGGDTEAFF
TRBJ2-1 few TRBD2 TRBV7-2 TGTGCCAGCAGCTTTAGACTAGCGGGGAACAATGAGCAGTTCTTC CASSFRLAGNNEQFF